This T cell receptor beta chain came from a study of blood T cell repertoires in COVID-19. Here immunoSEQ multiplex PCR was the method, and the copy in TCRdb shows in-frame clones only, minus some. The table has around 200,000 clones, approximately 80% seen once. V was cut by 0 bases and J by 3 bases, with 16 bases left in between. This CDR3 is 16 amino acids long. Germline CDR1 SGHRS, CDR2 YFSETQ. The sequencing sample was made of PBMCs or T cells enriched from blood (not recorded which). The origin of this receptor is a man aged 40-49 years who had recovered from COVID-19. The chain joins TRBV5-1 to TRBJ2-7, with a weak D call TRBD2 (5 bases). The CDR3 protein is CASSLASAGSNYEQYF. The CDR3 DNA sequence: TGCGCCAGCAGCTTGGCGTCGGCGGGCTCTAACTACGAGCAGTACTTC.